A single sample is the source of the 12 T cell receptor beta chains below, sequenced in a study of blood T cell repertoires in COVID-19. Some clones are missing from TCRdb's copy, which holds only in-frame ones; the method was immunoSEQ multiplex PCR. In the table there are about 310,000 clones, more than 75% of which are singletons. The sequencing sample was made of peripheral blood. These TCRs come from a man in his 70s with acute or convalescent COVID-19.

The rearrangement joins TRBV27 to TRBJ2-5, with D perhaps TRBD2 (6 bases). Germline V gene data show CDR1 as MNHEY and CDR2 as SMNVEV (reference sequence). The CDR3 length is 14 residues. Trimming removed 2 bases at V and 5 bases at J, with 12 bases between. In nucleotides, the CDR3 is TGTGCCAGCAGTTTACGGCTGGGAGGCGAGACCCAGTACTTC. It encodes CASSLRLGGETQYF.

The rearrangement joins TRBV27 to TRBJ2-3; 8 bases map to TRBD1. Germline-derived CDR1 and CDR2 are MNHEY and SMNVEV (reference sequence). This CDR3 is 16 amino acids long. J was trimmed by 1 base and V by 6 bases; bases with no gene match: 9. The CDR3, as DNA: TGTGCCAGCAGAAACCCGACAGGGGCTGGCACAGATACGCAGTATTTT. Protein sequence: CASRNPTGAGTDTQYF.

This clone was counted only a few times. The rearrangement joins TRBV5-1 to TRBJ2-2, with 9 bases matching TRBD1. With 3 bases clipped from V and 6 bases from J, the junction kept 3 bases outside the gene matches. The CDR3 consists of 14 residues. From germline, CDR1 is SGHRS and CDR2 YFSETQ. DNA for the CDR3: TGCGCCAGCAGCTGGGGACAGGGCCCCGGGGAGCTGTTTTTT. Translation: CASSWGQGPGELFF.

V gene TRBV28 combines with J gene TRBJ1-4; the match to TRBD1 covers 7 bases. The CDR3 runs to 15 residues. The V segment lost 3 bases and the J segment 5 bases; nucleotides outside the gene matches: 6. CDR1 MDHEN and CDR2 SYDVKM come from the germline V gene. As DNA, the CDR3 is TGTGCCAGCAGTTTTAGGACAGGTTCGAATGAAAAACTGTTTTTT. This encodes CASSFRTGSNEKLFF.

The chain links TRBV20-1 to TRBJ1-5, with 7 bases identical to TRBD1. This CDR3 spans 15 amino acids. V dropped 5 bases and J dropped 6; count of bases not matched to a gene: 13. Germline V CDR1 and CDR2: DFQATT, SNEGSKA (reference sequence). The CDR3 nucleotides are TGCAGTGCTCGTGAACAGGGGATGCATGGTCAGCCCCAGCATTTT. This translates into CSAREQGMHGQPQHF.

The chain links TRBV11-1 to TRBJ2-3; a possible D gene is TRBD2 (7 bases). Trimming stripped 1 base from V and 5 bases from J, with 13 bases between. There are 15 residues in the CDR3. The V gene's germline CDR1 is SGHAT and CDR2 FQDESV (reference sequence). The CDR3 loop reads CASSLGGGARDTQYF. The CDR3 DNA reads as TGTGCCAGCAGCTTAGGAGGGGGGGCCAGAGATACGCAGTATTTT. The complete variable domain, with remaining parts taken from reference TRBV11-1 and TRBJ2-3, reads EAEVAQSPRYKITEKSQAVAFWCDPISGHATLYWYRQILGQGPELLVQFQDESVVDDSQLPKDRFSAERLKGVDSTLKIQPAELGDSAMYLCASSLGGGARDTQYFGPGTRLTVL.

This clone appeared a single time. The genes are TRBV4-2 and TRBJ2-3; 8 positions agree with TRBD2. Germline assignment: CDR1 LGHNA and CDR2 YNFKEQ. Trimming at V came to 0 bases and at J to 2 bases, leaving 7 bases not matched to a gene. CDR3 length: 17 amino acids. DNA for the CDR3: TGTGCCAGCAGCCAAGATCCGCCTAGCGGGTTCACAGATACGCAGTATTTT. This encodes CASSQDPPSGFTDTQYF.

The chain has TRBV5-6 and TRBJ1-2, with 9 bases fitting TRBD1. J was trimmed by 2 bases and V by 10 bases; bases with no gene match: 12. The length of the CDR3 is 15 residues. CDR1 is SGHDT, CDR2 YYEEEE, per germline. CDR3 in DNA: TGTGCCGGTTCGTTTACAGGGGGCGTAAACTATGGCTACACCTTC. Translated: CAGSFTGGVNYGYTF.

The chain links TRBV19 to TRBJ2-2; 10 bases match TRBD1. The CDR3 contains 16 residues. Germline loops: CDR1 LNHDA, CDR2 SQIVND (reference sequence). V lost 5 bases to trimming and J lost 1 base; unmatched junction nucleotides: 4. The CDR3 sequence: CASSPRTGGNTGELFF. In DNA, the CDR3 is TGTGCCAGTAGTCCCCGGACAGGGGGGAACACCGGGGAGCTGTTTTTT.

This clone was detected only a few times. The chain joins TRBV28 to TRBJ2-7; D may be TRBD1 (6 bases). The CDR3 length is 15 residues. Germline V gene sequence: CDR1 MDHEN, CDR2 SYDVKM. V was shortened by 2 bases and J by 0 bases, with 11 bases between the two germline ends. The CDR3 is CASSLGGWSSYEQYF. Here the CDR3 DNA reads TGTGCCAGCAGTTTAGGGGGCTGGAGCTCCTACGAGCAGTACTTC.

The chain recombines TRBV7-3 with TRBJ2-2, with D possibly being TRBD1 (6 bases). Trimming shortened V by 5 bases and J by 5 bases, and 12 bases separated the two germline ends. Germline CDR1 SGHTA, CDR2 FQGTGA. The CDR3 contains 14 residues. The CDR3 nucleotides are TGTGCCAGCAGCCCTAGAGGGGGAACCGGGGAGCTGTTTTTT. Its translation: CASSPRGGTGELFF.

The V call is TRBV5-6, the J call TRBJ2-7, with D tentatively TRBD2 (6 bases). In germline, CDR1 is SGHDT, CDR2 YYEEEE. The V gene lost 1 base and the J gene lost 2 bases, with 13 bases spanning the gap. The CDR3 is 15 amino acids. The chain's CDR3 is CASSLRRVGPYEQYF. For the CDR3, the DNA is TGTGCCAGCAGCTTGAGGAGGGTAGGGCCCTACGAGCAGTACTTC.